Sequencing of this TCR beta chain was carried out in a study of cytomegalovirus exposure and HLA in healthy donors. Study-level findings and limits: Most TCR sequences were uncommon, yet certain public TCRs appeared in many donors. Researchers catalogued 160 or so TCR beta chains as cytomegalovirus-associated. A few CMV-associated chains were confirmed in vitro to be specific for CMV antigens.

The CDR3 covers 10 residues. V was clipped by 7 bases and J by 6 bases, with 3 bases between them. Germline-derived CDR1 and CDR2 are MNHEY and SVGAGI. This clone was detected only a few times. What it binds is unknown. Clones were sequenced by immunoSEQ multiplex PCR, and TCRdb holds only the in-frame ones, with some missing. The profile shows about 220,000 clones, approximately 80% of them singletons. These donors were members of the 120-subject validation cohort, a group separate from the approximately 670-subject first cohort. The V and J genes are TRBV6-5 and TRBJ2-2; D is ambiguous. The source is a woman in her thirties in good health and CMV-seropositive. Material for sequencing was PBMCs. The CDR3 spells CASIPGELFF. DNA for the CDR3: TGTGCCAGCATTCCCGGGGAGCTGTTTTTT.